Presented here are 23 T cell receptor beta chains from one specimen sequenced in a study of shared clonotypes between healthy human individuals. TCRdb's copy holds only in-frame clones and misses some; the assay was immunoSEQ multiplex PCR. The table shows millions of clones, with over 85% occurring only once. Sequencing was performed on naive CD4+ T cells sorted from blood. Regarding subset: CD45RA+ positively selected. These receptors came from a man between 18 and 29 years old in good health.

This rearrangement joins TRBV5-4 to TRBJ2-2; D perhaps matches TRBD2 (5 bases). The V and J ends lost 4 bases and 0 bases respectively, with 13 bases between them. This CDR3 contains 16 residues. CDR1 and CDR2 from the germline V gene are SGHNT and YYREEE (reference sequence). The CDR3: CASSPGWQANTGELFF. The CDR3 region has the DNA TGTGCCAGCAGCCCGGGATGGCAGGCGAACACCGGGGAGCTGTTTTTT.

The rearrangement joins TRBV4-3 to TRBJ2-7, with 7 positions matching TRBD1. CDR1 and CDR2 (germline): LGHNA, YSLEER. The CDR3 is 16 residues long. J was trimmed by 2 bases and V by 0 bases; bases with no gene match: 7. CDR3 residues: CASSQDELGQTYEQYF. The CDR3 DNA sequence: TGCGCCAGCAGCCAAGATGAGTTGGGACAGACCTACGAGCAGTACTTC.

The chain recombines TRBV6-5 with TRBJ2-7; 8 bases are a match to TRBD1. V was pared by 6 bases and J by 4 bases, with 11 bases of the junction left unmatched. Per germline, CDR1 MNHEY and CDR2 SVGAGI. CDR3 size: 15 residues. The CDR3 here is CASSQSRGLRYEQYF. CDR3 bases: TGTGCCAGCAGCCAATCCAGGGGGCTGCGGTACGAGCAGTACTTC.

The chain joins TRBV28 to TRBJ2-3; D gene ambiguous. In germline, CDR1 is MDHEN, CDR2 SYDVKM. V was shortened by 6 bases and J by 0 bases, with 16 bases between the two germline ends. This CDR3 contains 16 residues. The CDR3 nucleotides are TGTGCCAGCAGCCAGCAGTCCCTCCCTAGCACAGATACGCAGTATTTT. It yields the protein CASSQQSLPSTDTQYF.

This chain links TRBV18 with TRBJ2-6; 10 nucleotides match TRBD2. Trimming cost V 2 bases and J 4 bases; bases outside gene matches: 8. The CDR3 covers 18 residues. CDR1 is KGHSH, CDR2 LQKENI, per germline. CDR3 in amino acids: CASSPGTSETGGANVLTF. The CDR3 region has the DNA TGTGCCAGCTCACCAGGGACTAGCGAGACGGGAGGGGCCAACGTCCTGACTTTC.

The rearrangement uses TRBV6-6 and TRBJ1-5; possible D gene TRBD1, 5 bases. The CDR3 consists of 14 residues. Germline V gene data show CDR1 as MNHNY and CDR2 as SVGAGI (reference sequence). V shed 6 bases and J shed 8 bases, with 17 bases lying between them. The CDR3: CASRTWTFREPQHF. CDR3 coding DNA: TGTGCCAGCAGAACCTGGACCTTCAGGGAGCCCCAGCATTTT.

The V and J genes are TRBV11-3 and TRBJ2-2; no definite D call. CDR3 length: 15 residues. Trimming took 5 bases from V and 0 from J, leaving 10 bases between them. In germline, CDR1 is SGHNT, CDR2 YENEEA. CDR3 in DNA: TGTGCCAGCAGCGTCAGCGCCCCGAACACCGGGGAGCTGTTTTTT. It yields the protein CASSVSAPNTGELFF.

The rearrangement uses TRBV18 and TRBJ1-2; D possibly corresponds to TRBD1 (5 bases). CDR3 length: 15 amino acids. Deletions cut 4 bases from V and 1 base from J, with 13 bases between. CDR1 KGHSH and CDR2 LQKENI come from the germline V gene. CDR3 sequence reads: CASSQDTTLNYGYTF. The CDR3 region has the DNA TGTGCCAGCTCACAGGACACTACACTTAACTATGGCTACACCTTC.

Only one count was recorded for this clone. V gene TRBV7-2 combines with J gene TRBJ1-2; no definite D call. V was shortened by 5 bases and J by 8 bases, with 9 bases between the two germline ends. Germline CDR1 reads SGHTA; CDR2 reads FQGNSA. The CDR3 loop spans 11 amino acids. CDR3 sequence: CASSPAVGYTF. CDR3 in DNA: TGTGCCAGCAGCCCAGCCGTCGGCTACACCTTC. Using reference TRBV7-2 and TRBJ1-2 for the parts outside the CDR3, the full variable domain is GAGVSQSPSNKVTEKGKDVELRCDPISGHTALYWYRQSLGQGLEFLIYFQGNSAPDKSGLPSDRFSAERTGGSVSTLTIQRTQQEDSAVYLCASSPAVGYTFGSGTRLTVV.

Concerning this clone: This specimen includes other DNA sequences encoding the same CDR3. This sequence joins TRBV4-1 and TRBJ1-4; a possible D gene is TRBD1 (5 bases). The CDR3 is 16 residues long. Trimming shortened V by 0 bases and J by 2 bases, and 10 bases separated the two germline ends. Germline V gene lookup returns CDR1 MGHRA and CDR2 YSYEKL. For the CDR3, the DNA is TGCGCCAGCAGCCAAGATCAAGGGGAGACTAATGAAAAACTGTTTTTT. This translates into CASSQDQGETNEKLFF.

The chain employs TRBV6-5 and TRBJ1-1, with 9 nucleotides matching TRBD1. V dropped 7 bases and J dropped 4; count of bases not matched to a gene: 10. Germline V gene data show CDR1 as MNHEY and CDR2 as SVGAGI. The CDR3 loop spans 15 amino acids. The CDR3 bases are TGTGCCAGCACCACCGTGACAGGGGGGGGCACTGAAGCTTTCTTT. Its protein is CASTTVTGGGTEAFF.

The genes are TRBV2 and TRBJ1-3; a weak D match, TRBD1 (5 bases). Trimming shortened V by 6 bases and J by 0 bases, and 15 bases separated the two germline ends. CDR3 length: 16 residues. Germline V CDR1 and CDR2: SNHLY, FYNNEI. In nucleotides, the CDR3 is TGTGCCAGCAGCGAATTCAGGGTGACCTCTGGAAACACCATATATTTT. Protein sequence: CASSEFRVTSGNTIYF.

This clone was seen more than once but under ten times. Distinct nucleotide sequences in the sample also encode this CDR3. The chain combines TRBV4-3 with TRBJ1-5, with D maybe TRBD1 (5 bases). The CDR3 loop spans 14 amino acids. In germline, CDR1 is LGHNA, CDR2 YSLEER. V shed 0 bases and J shed 5 bases, with 8 bases lying between them. The CDR3 loop reads CASSQEGGDQPQHF. In nucleotides, the CDR3 is TGCGCCAGCAGCCAAGAGGGGGGAGATCAGCCCCAGCATTTT.

Of note for this clone: The sample contains more than one DNA sequence encoding this CDR3. The chain couples TRBV6-5 to TRBJ2-7, with 11 bases that match TRBD1. Germline assignment: CDR1 MNHEY and CDR2 SVGAGI. The V and J ends lost 5 bases and 5 bases, in that order; junction bases with no gene match: 2. The CDR3 spans 13 residues. The CDR3 sequence: CASSRTGGNEQYF. The CDR3 nucleotides are TGTGCCAGCAGTCGGACAGGGGGCAACGAGCAGTACTTC.

The V and J genes are TRBV6-1 and TRBJ2-1; either TRBD1 or TRBD2 may supply D (5 bases each). Germline V gene sequence: CDR1 MNHNS, CDR2 SASEGT. This CDR3 region has 13 residues. The V and J ends lost 6 bases and 8 bases respectively, with 14 bases between them. Here the CDR3 reads CASSRDPGYEQFF. The CDR3 coding sequence is TGTGCCAGCAGCCGGGACCCCGGATATGAGCAGTTCTTC.

This chain connects TRBV4-1 to TRBJ2-5, with TRBD1 matching 7 bases. The CDR3 is 15 residues long. Losses at the gene ends were 1 base for V and 3 bases for J; bases not matched to a gene: 5. The germline V gene encodes CDR1 MGHRA and CDR2 YSYEKL. This chain's CDR3 is CASSQGGTVKETQYF. CDR3 in DNA: TGCGCCAGCAGCCAAGGAGGGACAGTAAAAGAGACCCAGTACTTC.

The genes are TRBV6-5 and TRBJ1-1, with D perhaps TRBD1 (5 bases). This CDR3 has 13 residues. Trimming pared 5 bases from V and 5 bases from J, leaving 12 bases between. CDR1 is MNHEY, CDR2 SVGAGI, per germline. CDR3 nucleotides: TGTGCCAGCAGTCCGGGGGATCAGACTGAAGCTTTCTTT. This gives the protein CASSPGDQTEAFF.

The rearrangement uses TRBV7-8 and TRBJ2-7; D may be TRBD1 (6 bases). Germline lookup yields CDR1 SGHVS and CDR2 FQNEAQ. The CDR3 is 12 residues long. V was shortened by 2 bases and J by 7 bases, with 9 bases between the two germline ends. CDR3 coding DNA: TGTGCCAGCAGCTTAACAGGGACAGAGCAGTACTTC. The encoded protein is CASSLTGTEQYF.

The chain recombines TRBV5-4 with TRBJ1-2; D is ambiguous. Deletions cut 0 bases from V and 3 bases from J, with 15 bases between. Germline CDR1 and CDR2: SGHNT and YYREEE (reference sequence). This CDR3 has 16 residues. The CDR3 DNA is TGTGCCAGCAGCTTGGTGGCAGGCAAGGGCCACTATGGCTACACCTTC. Amino acid sequence: CASSLVAGKGHYGYTF.

Note on this clone: This clone may be a read error of a much larger clone one base away. Other DNA sequences in this sample translate to the same CDR3. The CDR3 spells CASSPRTSGNTGELFF. CDR3 DNA sequence: TGTGCCAGCAGCCCCCGGACTAGCGGGAACACCGGGGAGCTGTTTTTT. The J gene is TRBJ2-2, the V gene TRBV9; TRBD2 matches at 10 bases. CDR1 is SGDLS and CDR2 is YYNGEE in the germline V gene. The junction had 4 bases not matched to a gene; V was cut back by 4 bases and J by 1 base. The CDR3 spans 16 residues.

The rearrangement links TRBV2 to TRBJ1-3, with 7 bases fitting TRBD1. The CDR3 consists of 15 residues. Germline V CDR1 and CDR2: SNHLY, FYNNEI. J lost 1 base, V lost 6 bases, and 6 bases had no gene match. This CDR3 reads CASSPQGYSGNTIYF. The CDR3 DNA follows: TGTGCCAGCAGCCCACAGGGGTATTCTGGAAACACCATATATTTT.

V and J are TRBV11-2 and TRBJ1-1; tentatively, D is TRBD1 (6 bases). The CDR3 is made up of 14 amino acids. Trimming took off 3 bases at V and 6 bases at J, with 14 bases between the two ends. Germline CDR1 reads SGHAT; CDR2 reads FQNNGV. This chain's CDR3 is CASSLGGQKAEAFF. The CDR3, as DNA: TGTGCCAGCAGCTTGGGGGGGCAAAAGGCTGAAGCTTTCTTT.

The CDR3 region has the DNA TGTGCCAGCAGCCTCATGTACGAGCAGTACTTC. Its protein product is CASSLMYEQYF. V gene TRBV13 combines with J gene TRBJ2-7, with no clear D. CDR3 size: 11 residues. Trimming pared 5 bases from V and 4 bases from J, leaving 6 bases between. Germline V gene lookup returns CDR1 PRHDT and CDR2 FYEKMQ (reference sequence).